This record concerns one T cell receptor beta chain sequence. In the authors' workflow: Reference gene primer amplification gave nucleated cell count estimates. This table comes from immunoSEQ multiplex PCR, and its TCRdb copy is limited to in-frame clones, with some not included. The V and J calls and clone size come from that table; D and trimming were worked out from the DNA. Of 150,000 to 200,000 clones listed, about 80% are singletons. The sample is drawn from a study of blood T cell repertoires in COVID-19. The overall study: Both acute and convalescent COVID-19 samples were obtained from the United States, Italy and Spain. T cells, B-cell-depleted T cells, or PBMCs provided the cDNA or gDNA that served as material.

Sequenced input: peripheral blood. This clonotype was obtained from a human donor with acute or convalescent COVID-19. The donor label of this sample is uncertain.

In DNA form, the CDR3 reads TGTGCCAGTACCCGCGGACTAGCGCCCTTTGAGGGCGAGCAGTACTTC. Protein: CASTRGLAPFEGEQYF. This chain joins TRBV19 and TRBJ2-7; the match to TRBD2 covers 9 bases. V shed 7 bases and J 6 bases; nucleotides not matched to a gene: 16. In germline, CDR1 is LNHDA, CDR2 SQIVND (reference sequence). The CDR3 has 16 residues.